This TCR beta chain was observed in a study of blood T cells in healthy people across ages. Primed by a sample-barcoded 5' primer and a J-beta primer mix, a second PCR proceeded for 7 to 11 cycles. TCRdb re-called the 5' RACE reads with MiXCR, one entry per CDR3 protein. The sample has around 2 million distinct CDR3 sequences, around 40% seen once. At least ten counts were recorded for this clonotype. This CDR3 region has 12 residues. Trimming shortened V by 3 bases and J by 8 bases, and 13 bases separated the two germline ends. Germline V gives CDR1 DFQATT, CDR2 SNEGSKA (reference sequence). The origin of this receptor is a human donor in good health. This chain connects TRBV20-1 to TRBJ1-2; the D is unclear. What was sequenced was blood. The chain's CDR3 is CSASRRAEGYTF. DNA for the CDR3: TGCAGTGCTAGTAGGAGGGCCGAGGGCTACACCTTC.